What follows are 27 T cell receptor beta chains derived from one specimen sequenced in a study of CD8 T cells in Susac syndrome. After extraction with the RNeasy kit, about 0.45 to 1 ug of the RNA was reverse transcribed using random hexamers. One entry per CDR3 protein results from TCRdb running MiXCR on the immunoSEQ multiplex PCR reads. This sample yields approximately 180,000 distinct CDR3 sequences, of which 91% are seen a single time; approximately 0.09% belongs to the top ten. Sequenced input: CD4+ T cells from PBMCs. The receptors stem from a human donor with Susac syndrome.

V and J are TRBV25-1 and TRBJ2-5; TRBD2 agrees at 11 bases. This CDR3 contains 15 residues. Germline-derived CDR1 and CDR2 are MGHDK and SYGVNS. V shed 3 bases and J 4 bases; nucleotides not matched to a gene: 4. The chain's CDR3 is CASSDASGGPETQYF. CDR3 bases: TGTGCCAGCAGTGATGCTAGCGGGGGGCCAGAGACCCAGTACTTC.

The V call is TRBV2, the J call TRBJ2-5, with 16 nucleotides matching TRBD2. J gave up 2 bases and V 3 bases, and 0 bases lay outside the gene matches. This CDR3 region has 16 residues. Germline V lookup: CDR1 SNHLY, CDR2 FYNNEI. CDR3 region: CASSEGLAGGQETQYF. In DNA form, the CDR3 reads TGTGCCAGCAGTGAGGGACTAGCGGGGGGGCAAGAGACCCAGTACTTC. Filled out from reference TRBV2 and TRBJ2-5, the complete variable domain reads EPEVTQTPSHQVTQMGQEVILRCVPISNHLYFYWYRQILGQKVEFLVSFYNNEISEKSEIFDDQFSVERPDGSNFTLKIRSTKLEDSAMYFCASSEGLAGGQETQYFGPGTRLLVL.

This clonotype came up once. The chain joins TRBV6-1 to TRBJ2-3; 10 bases map to TRBD2. CDR3 length equals 16 residues. The V and J ends lost 4 bases and 2 bases, in that order; junction bases with no gene match: 6. The germline V gene encodes CDR1 MNHNS and CDR2 SASEGT. In DNA form, the CDR3 reads TGTGCCAGCAGTGGACGGACTAGCGGATCCACAGATACGCAGTATTTT. This sequence encodes CASSGRTSGSTDTQYF.

This clonotype appeared a single time. The chain employs TRBV2 and TRBJ1-4; D remains unclear. V shed 2 bases and J shed 10 bases, with 14 bases lying between them. There are 14 residues in the CDR3. Germline V gene data show CDR1 as SNHLY and CDR2 as FYNNEI. CDR3 sequence: CASSEMGKEGKLFF. Written as DNA, the CDR3 is TGTGCCAGCAGTGAAATGGGGAAAGAGGGAAAACTGTTTTTT.

This clonotype was seen only once. The rearrangement links TRBV2 to TRBJ2-7; 10 bases are shared with TRBD1. Germline V gene data show CDR1 as SNHLY and CDR2 as FYNNEI. The V segment lost 10 bases and the J segment 5 bases; nucleotides outside the gene matches: 11. The CDR3 contains 14 residues. CDR3 residues: CAIKRQGAVDEQYF. The CDR3, as DNA: TGTGCCATAAAGAGACAGGGGGCGGTCGACGAGCAGTACTTC.

This CDR3 reads CASSFRRDGTGETQYF. The CDR3 DNA sequence: TGCGCCAGCAGCTTCCGTAGGGATGGAACAGGGGAGACCCAGTACTTC. The J gene is TRBJ2-5, the V gene TRBV5-1; possibly TRBD1 for D (6 bases). The germline V and J ends were trimmed by 2 bases and 5 bases, with 19 bases remaining between them. CDR1 is SGHRS and CDR2 is YFSETQ in the germline V gene. There are 16 residues in the CDR3.

V gene TRBV30 combines with J gene TRBJ1-2, with D possibly matching TRBD1 (5 bases). CDR3 size: 13 residues. Germline CDR1 reads GTSNPN; CDR2 reads SVGIG (reference sequence). V lost 0 bases, J lost 6 bases, and 11 bases lay in between. The CDR3 loop is CAWSVEGRHGYTF. CDR3 DNA: TGTGCCTGGAGTGTGGAGGGGCGGCATGGCTACACCTTC.

J is TRBJ2-5 and V is TRBV18; no reliable D call. Germline V gene data show CDR1 as KGHSH and CDR2 as LQKENI. V lost 2 bases, J lost 4 bases, and 8 bases lay in between. This CDR3 is built from 13 residues. CDR3 bases: TGTGCCAGCTCACCAGTTTTGAGAGAGACCCAGTACTTC. It translates to CASSPVLRETQYF. Variable domain in full (rest from reference TRBV18 and TRBJ2-5): NAGVMQNPRHLVRRRGQEARLRCSPMKGHSHVYWYRQLPEEGLKFMVYLQKENIIDESGMPKERFSAEFPKEGPSILRIQQVVRGDSAAYFCASSPVLRETQYFGPGTRLLVL.

The chain links TRBV12-3 or TRBV12-4 to TRBJ2-7; D is undetermined. The CDR3 sequence is 11 residues long. V was shortened by 6 bases and J by 7 bases, with 10 bases between the two germline ends. Written as DNA, the CDR3 is TGTGCCAGCAGCCCCCACTCTGAGCAGTACTTC. Protein: CASSPHSEQYF.

V and J are TRBV12-3 or TRBV12-4 and TRBJ2-1; D possibly corresponds to TRBD2 (5 bases). The V end lost 10 bases, the J end lost 6 bases, and 19 bases lay between the germline ends. The CDR3 consists of 14 residues. CDR3 in amino acids: CAITDYITSNEQFF. Written as DNA, the CDR3 is TGTGCCATCACCGACTACATTACTAGCAATGAGCAGTTCTTC.

J is TRBJ2-5 and V is TRBV11-2; D unclear. The CDR3 length is 12 residues. Trimming removed 5 bases at V and 7 bases at J, with 11 bases between. CDR1 SGHAT and CDR2 FQNNGV come from the germline V gene. The CDR3 coding sequence is TGTGCCAGCAGCCCCCGGAGTTCGACCCAGTACTTC. It encodes CASSPRSSTQYF.

This sequence joins TRBV19 and TRBJ2-5, with 11 positions matching TRBD2. The CDR3 is made up of 16 amino acids. Trimming removed 5 bases from V and 4 bases from J; junction bases left unmatched: 9. Germline V CDR1 and CDR2: LNHDA, SQIVND (reference sequence). CDR3: CASSGRLAGLGETQYF. The CDR3 DNA sequence: TGTGCCAGTAGTGGGAGACTAGCGGGGCTGGGAGAGACCCAGTACTTC.

This clonotype was detected only once. The rearrangement links TRBV7-3 to TRBJ1-1, with D perhaps TRBD1 (6 bases). Trimming took 10 bases from V and 1 from J, leaving 13 bases between them. Germline V lookup: CDR1 SGHTA, CDR2 FQGTGA. The CDR3 is 13 residues long. The chain's CDR3 is CATAQGQNTEAFF. CDR3 bases: TGTGCCACAGCCCAGGGACAGAACACTGAAGCTTTCTTT.

J is TRBJ2-7 and V is TRBV19; D perhaps matches TRBD2 (6 bases). The V and J ends lost 3 bases and 2 bases respectively, with 14 bases between them. Looked up from germline, CDR1 is LNHDA and CDR2 is SQIVND (reference sequence). The CDR3 covers 15 residues. CDR3 DNA sequence: TGTGCCAGTAGTATGGAGGGAAAGGGCACCTACGAGCAGTACTTC. This codes for CASSMEGKGTYEQYF. The variable domain in full, with the rest retrieved from reference TRBV19 and TRBJ2-7, is DGGITQSPKYLFRKEGQNVTLSCEQNLNHDAMYWYRQDPGQGLRLIYYSQIVNDFQKGDIAEGYSVSREKKESFPLTVTSAQKNPTAFYLCASSMEGKGTYEQYFGPGTRLTVT.

This chain connects TRBV6-1 to TRBJ1-2; no firm D call. This CDR3 has 14 amino acids. V lost 1 base to trimming and J lost 4 bases, with 10 bases between them. Germline CDR1 reads MNHNS; CDR2 reads SASEGT. The CDR3 coding sequence is TGTGCCAGCAGTGAAGACGTTTACGCCTATGGCTACACCTTC. It specifies CASSEDVYAYGYTF.

The chain carries TRBV2 and TRBJ1-1; D not resolved. The germline V and J ends were trimmed by 6 bases and 0 bases, with 5 bases remaining between them. Germline V gene sequence: CDR1 SNHLY, CDR2 FYNNEI. The CDR3 extends over 12 amino acids. The CDR3 coding sequence is TGTGCCAGCAGGCTGATGAACACTGAAGCTTTCTTT. Translation: CASRLMNTEAFF.

The genes are TRBV29-1 and TRBJ1-4; 8 bases agree with TRBD1. CDR3 length equals 13 residues. CDR1 and CDR2 (germline): SQVTM, ANQGSEA. The trim removed 6 bases at V and 3 bases at J, leaving 3 bases unmatched. The CDR3 DNA sequence: TGCAGCGTGCAACAGGGGGCTAATGAAAAACTGTTTTTT. Its translation: CSVQQGANEKLFF.

The sample holds one count of this clonotype. The gene calls are TRBV5-6 and TRBJ2-1; 11 nucleotides line up with TRBD2. The germline gives CDR1 SGHDT, CDR2 YYEEEE. V gave up 3 bases and J gave up 4 bases; unmatched junction bases: 6. There are 16 residues in the CDR3. The CDR3 reads CASSWQGLAVYNEQFF. For the CDR3, the DNA is TGTGCCAGCAGCTGGCAGGGACTAGCGGTTTACAATGAGCAGTTCTTC.

The chain uses TRBV27 and TRBJ2-1; TRBD1 matches at 9 bases. The CDR3 sequence is 16 residues long. The V gene's germline CDR1 is MNHEY and CDR2 SMNVEV (reference sequence). The J segment lost 8 bases and the V segment lost 0 bases, leaving 8 bases of the junction unmatched. CDR3 nucleotides: TGTGCCAGCAGTTTATCCCCGGGACAGGGACGGCATGAGCAGTTCTTC. This translates into CASSLSPGQGRHEQFF.

A single count supports this clonotype. The chain links TRBV7-3 to TRBJ2-1; TRBD2 aligns across 9 bases. This CDR3 has 15 amino acids. J lost 7 bases, V lost 4 bases, and 8 bases had no gene match. Germline V gene sequence: CDR1 SGHTA, CDR2 FQGTGA. For the CDR3, the DNA is TGTGCCAGCAGCTCCCAGGCGGGAGGGCCGAATGAGCAGTTCTTC. It encodes CASSSQAGGPNEQFF.

This clonotype came up once. The chain recombines TRBV20-1 with TRBJ1-2; D is possibly TRBD1 (6 bases). There are 16 residues in the CDR3. Per germline, CDR1 DFQATT and CDR2 SNEGSKA (reference sequence). V was trimmed by 1 base and J by 5 bases, leaving 20 bases between them. The CDR3 loop reads CSARGPTGPSTYGYTF. CDR3 sequence (DNA): TGCAGTGCTAGAGGTCCGACAGGCCCTAGTACGTATGGCTACACCTTC.

The rearrangement links TRBV20-1 to TRBJ2-3, with D perhaps matching TRBD1 or TRBD2 (6 bases each). The germline CDR1 and CDR2 sequences are DFQATT and SNEGSKA (reference sequence). V lost 4 bases to trimming and J lost 0 bases, with 17 bases between them. The CDR3 is 16 amino acids. In DNA form, the CDR3 reads TGCAGTGCTACTAGGGGGGCCGTCGCTAGCACAGATACGCAGTATTTT. It specifies CSATRGAVASTDTQYF.

This rearrangement joins TRBV5-1 to TRBJ2-5; TRBD2 matches at 13 bases. Trimming at V came to 5 bases and at J to 2 bases, leaving 3 bases not matched to a gene. Germline-derived CDR1 and CDR2 are SGHRS and YFSETQ. The CDR3 loop spans 15 amino acids. The CDR3 spells CASRKTSGRQETQYF. The CDR3 DNA follows: TGCGCCAGCAGGAAGACTAGCGGGAGGCAAGAGACCCAGTACTTC.

The chain links TRBV12-3 or TRBV12-4 to TRBJ1-2; 8 nucleotides line up with TRBD1. With V trimmed by 6 bases and J by 3 bases, 12 bases remained unmatched. This CDR3 region has 16 residues. CDR3 in DNA: TGTGCCAGCAGCCAAACCCGACAGGGGAGAGACTATGGCTACACCTTC. It is translated as CASSQTRQGRDYGYTF.

The CDR3 sequence is CASSPGGRGDEQYF. The CDR3 coding sequence is TGCGCCAGCAGCCCGGGAGGACGAGGTGACGAGCAGTACTTC. This chain links TRBV5-1 with TRBJ2-7; 7 bases agree with TRBD2. J gave up 5 bases and V 4 bases, and 9 bases lay outside the gene matches. From germline, CDR1 is SGHRS and CDR2 YFSETQ. The length of the CDR3 is 14 residues.

V is TRBV2 and J is TRBJ2-3; unclear D gene. Germline V gene data show CDR1 as SNHLY and CDR2 as FYNNEI. The CDR3 has 14 amino acids. V was trimmed by 10 bases and J by 0 bases, leaving 14 bases between them. CDR3 nucleotide sequence: TGTGCCACCCGCCTTTTCGAAAGCACAGATACGCAGTATTTT. Protein: CATRLFESTDTQYF.

The rearrangement joins TRBV18 to TRBJ2-1; 8 bases line up with TRBD1. CDR3 length: 14 amino acids. With V trimmed by 2 bases and J by 6 bases, 3 bases remained unmatched. Per the germline V gene, CDR1 is KGHSH and CDR2 is LQKENI. The CDR3: CASSPTGGGNEQFF. DNA for the CDR3: TGTGCCAGCTCACCAACAGGGGGAGGCAATGAGCAGTTCTTC. The variable domain in full, with the rest retrieved from reference TRBV18 and TRBJ2-1, is NAGVMQNPRHLVRRRGQEARLRCSPMKGHSHVYWYRQLPEEGLKFMVYLQKENIIDESGMPKERFSAEFPKEGPSILRIQQVVRGDSAAYFCASSPTGGGNEQFFGPGTRLTVL.